The rows below give T cell receptor beta chains drawn from one sample of a study of OX40 agonist ivuxolimab in advanced cancers. The assay was immunoSEQ multiplex PCR, and TCRdb's table has in-frame clones only and misses some. The table lists roughly 62,000 clones, around 83% of them singletons, with 4% to 5% in the top ten. The sequences come from CD4+ or CD8+ T cells sorted from blood, collected in a trial of the OX40 agonist ivuxolimab. The source of these receptors is an adult with an advanced solid tumor such as melanoma, head and neck, liver or kidney cancer. CDR3s include the opening cysteine and the closing phenylalanine or tryptophan. D genes are given only for firm matches. The size of a clone is reported for some rows only, either as once, few or many, or as a class for expanded clones.

v_call	j_call	clone_size	d_call	cdr3_aa	cdr3_nt
TRBV18	TRBJ2-3	.	.	CASSPSGGGASTDTQYF	TGTGCCAGCTCACCCTCTGGGGGCGGTGCTAGCACAGATACGCAGTATTTT
TRBV21-1	TRBJ1-4	.	.	CASSKGVVSEKLFF	TGTGCCAGCAGCAAAGGAGTTGTTAGCGAAAAACTGTTTTTT
TRBV9	TRBJ1-6	.	.	CASSARQAYNSPLHF	TGTGCCAGCAGCGCCCGACAGGCTTATAATTCACCCCTCCACTTT
TRBV5-1	TRBJ1-1	once	.	CASSLGEIMGSEAFF	TGCGCCAGCAGCTTGGGTGAGATCATGGGCTCTGAAGCTTTCTTT
TRBV25-1	TRBJ2-5	.	.	CASTLSWGRTGEETQYF	TGTGCCAGCACCCTCTCCTGGGGCAGAACGGGAGAGGAGACCCAGTACTTC
TRBV28	TRBJ2-3	.	TRBD2	CASRGSGRWISTDTQYF	TGTGCCAGCAGGGGTAGCGGGAGGTGGATCAGCACAGATACGCAGTATTTT
TRBV28	TRBJ2-3	.	.	CASSLGREAQYF	TGTGCCAGCAGTTTAGGCAGGGAGGCGCAGTATTTT
TRBV7-9	TRBJ2-1	.	TRBD2	CASSFSLAGVSEQFF	TGTGCCAGCAGCTTCAGTCTAGCGGGAGTAAGTGAGCAGTTCTTC
TRBV11-2	TRBJ1-2	.	TRBD1	CASSWTGGNYGYTF	TGTGCCAGCAGCTGGACAGGGGGCAACTATGGCTACACCTTC
TRBV7-8	TRBJ2-5	.	TRBD1	CASSPGDTGDETQYF	TGTGCCAGCAGCCCGGGTGACACAGGGGATGAGACCCAGTACTTC
TRBV5-4	TRBJ2-7	.	TRBD2	CASSLGQGILPGLANEQYF	TGTGCCAGCAGCTTGGGTCAGGGGATCCTGCCGGGACTAGCGAACGAGCAGTACTTC
TRBV27	TRBJ2-7	medium-sized	.	CARPTPGYF	TGTGCCAGACCCACTCCGGGGTACTTC
TRBV11-1	TRBJ1-3	.	.	CASPGPLSGNTIYF	TGTGCCTCACCTGGACCGCTCTCTGGAAACACCATATATTTT
TRBV4-1	TRBJ2-7	.	.	CASSQVGGIAFYEQYF	TGCGCCAGCAGCCAAGTAGGGGGGATAGCCTTCTACGAGCAGTACTTC
TRBV6-5	TRBJ2-5	.	.	CASRGGPTPETQYF	TGTGCCAGCAGGGGCGGGCCCACCCCAGAGACCCAGTACTTC
TRBV4-2	TRBJ2-3	.	TRBD2	CASSQGSSGRTDTQYF	TGTGCCAGCAGCCAAGGGTCTAGCGGGAGGACAGATACGCAGTATTTT
TRBV9	TRBJ2-5	.	.	CASSVGDAGTQETQYF	TGTGCCAGCAGCGTAGGGGATGCCGGGACGCAAGAGACCCAGTACTTC
TRBV4-2	TRBJ2-3	.	.	CASSQGERRADTQYF	TGTGCCAGCAGCCAAGGTGAGCGCAGAGCAGATACGCAGTATTTT
TRBV6-5	TRBJ2-1	.	TRBD2	CASRPSGRTNEQFF	TGTGCCAGCAGACCTAGCGGGAGGACCAATGAGCAGTTCTTC
TRBV20-1	TRBJ2-3	.	.	CSARVRDTQYF	TGCAGTGCTAGAGTTAGGGATACGCAGTATTTT
TRBV11-2	TRBJ2-3	.	.	CASSLNLGGTDTQYF	TGTGCCAGCAGCTTAAACCTGGGGGGCACAGATACGCAGTATTTT
TRBV2	TRBJ2-7	.	.	CASRRGPGGEQYF	TGTGCCAGCAGACGAGGACCCGGCGGCGAGCAGTACTTC
TRBV5-4	TRBJ2-2	once	.	CASSLEDTGELFF	TGTGCCAGCAGCTTGGAGGACACCGGGGAGCTGTTTTTT
TRBV7-9	TRBJ2-6	.	.	CASSPGVFSGANVLTF	TGTGCCAGCAGCCCAGGGGTTTTCTCTGGGGCCAACGTCCTGACTTTC
TRBV4-3	TRBJ2-2	.	.	CASSLQGRNGELFF	TGCGCCAGCAGCCTACAGGGTAGGAACGGGGAGCTGTTTTTT
TRBV14	TRBJ2-3	.	.	CASSQTEGGSDTQYF	TGTGCCAGCAGCCAAACGGAGGGGGGCTCGGATACGCAGTATTTT
TRBV19	TRBJ1-5	.	TRBD1	CASSTRGTGDQPQHF	TGTGCCAGTAGTACTCGGGGGACAGGGGATCAGCCCCAGCATTTT
TRBV15	TRBJ2-5	.	.	CATSRDRADGETQYF	TGTGCCACCAGCAGAGATCGGGCCGACGGGGAGACCCAGTACTTC
TRBV6-5	TRBJ1-5	once	.	CASSPTGSEQPQHF	TGTGCCAGCAGTCCGACCGGGTCGGAACAGCCCCAGCATTTT
TRBV5-4	TRBJ2-3	.	.	CASSLRASDTQYF	TGTGCCAGCAGCCTCCGGGCCTCAGATACGCAGTATTTT
TRBV9	TRBJ2-1	.	TRBD1	CASSVAFGTGGVNEQFF	TGTGCCAGCAGCGTAGCGTTCGGGACAGGGGGCGTAAATGAGCAGTTCTTC
TRBV11-2	TRBJ2-7	.	TRBD2	CASSARLAGVREQYF	TGTGCCAGCAGCGCGAGACTAGCGGGAGTCCGCGAGCAGTACTTC
TRBV7-3	TRBJ2-3	once	.	CASSPARSPDTQYF	TGTGCCAGCAGCCCGGCGCGCAGTCCGGATACGCAGTATTTT
TRBV7-2	TRBJ1-2	.	TRBD1	CASSTQTGDYGYTF	TGTGCCAGCAGCACGCAAACAGGGGACTATGGCTACACCTTC
TRBV28	TRBJ2-3	.	.	CASSLMRTTQYF	TGTGCCAGCAGTTTAATGCGGACAACCCAGTATTTT
TRBV10-3	TRBJ1-4	.	.	CAISEGGINEKLFF	TGTGCCATCAGTGAGGGAGGAATCAATGAAAAACTGTTTTTT
TRBV7-2	TRBJ2-1	.	.	CASSLQSGEGYNEQFF	TGTGCCAGCAGCTTACAATCGGGAGAAGGCTACAATGAGCAGTTCTTC
TRBV28	TRBJ2-7	.	.	CASSRHPPGGDEQYF	TGTGCCAGCAGCCGACACCCCCCGGGGGGCGACGAGCAGTACTTC
TRBV10-3	TRBJ2-1	.	.	CAISGGGNEQFF	TGTGCCATCAGTGGTGGTGGCAATGAGCAGTTCTTC
TRBV18	TRBJ2-1	.	.	CASFTEGSYNEQFF	TGTGCCAGCTTTACAGAAGGCTCCTACAATGAGCAGTTCTTC
TRBV27	TRBJ2-7	.	.	CASSLKTTSLERYF	TGTGCCAGCAGTTTGAAGACTACGAGCCTTGAGCGGTACTTC
TRBV5-1	TRBJ2-7	once	.	CASSMLSGGGSYEQYF	TGCGCCAGCAGTATGCTATCCGGAGGCGGCTCCTACGAGCAGTACTTC
TRBV7-8	TRBJ2-2	.	TRBD2	CASSLERGLVGELFF	TGTGCCAGCAGCTTAGAGCGGGGGCTCGTCGGGGAGCTGTTTTTT
TRBV7-9	TRBJ2-1	.	.	CASSLDRTRRNEQFF	TGTGCCAGCAGCTTAGACAGGACAAGGAGGAATGAGCAGTTCTTC
TRBV5-8	TRBJ2-7	.	.	CASRPRKGSYEQYF	TGTGCCAGTAGACCGCGGAAGGGATCCTACGAGCAGTACTTC
TRBV6-5	TRBJ2-1	once	TRBD1	CASSPDRGLYNEQFF	TGTGCCAGCAGCCCAGACAGGGGGCTATACAATGAGCAGTTCTTC
TRBV7-2	TRBJ1-1	.	.	CASSLAGFTEAFF	TGTGCCAGCAGCTTAGCAGGGTTCACTGAAGCTTTCTTT
TRBV6-5	TRBJ2-1	.	TRBD2	CASSGLAGWNEQFF	TGTGCCAGCAGCGGACTAGCGGGATGGAATGAGCAGTTCTTC
TRBV5-4	TRBJ2-1	.	TRBD2	CASSETSGDYNEQFF	TGTGCCAGCAGCGAAACTAGCGGGGATTACAATGAGCAGTTCTTC
TRBV5-6	TRBJ1-2	.	.	CASSAVGNYGYTF	TGTGCCAGCAGCGCTGTAGGAAACTATGGCTACACCTTC